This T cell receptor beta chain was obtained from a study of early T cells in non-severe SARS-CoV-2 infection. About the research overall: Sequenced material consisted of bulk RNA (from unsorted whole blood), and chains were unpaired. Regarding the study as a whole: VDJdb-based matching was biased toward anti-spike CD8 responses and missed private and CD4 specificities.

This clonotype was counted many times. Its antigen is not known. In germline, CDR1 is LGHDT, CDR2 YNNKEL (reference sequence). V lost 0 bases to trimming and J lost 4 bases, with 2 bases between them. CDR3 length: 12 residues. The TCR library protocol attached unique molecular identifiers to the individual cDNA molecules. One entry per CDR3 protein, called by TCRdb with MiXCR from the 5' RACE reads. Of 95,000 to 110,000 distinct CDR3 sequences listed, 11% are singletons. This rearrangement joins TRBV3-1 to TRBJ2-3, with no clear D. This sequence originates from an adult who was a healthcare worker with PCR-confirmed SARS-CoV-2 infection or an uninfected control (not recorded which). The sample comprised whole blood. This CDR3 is CASSQDSDTQYF. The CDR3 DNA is TGTGCCAGCAGCCAAGATTCAGATACGCAGTATTTT.